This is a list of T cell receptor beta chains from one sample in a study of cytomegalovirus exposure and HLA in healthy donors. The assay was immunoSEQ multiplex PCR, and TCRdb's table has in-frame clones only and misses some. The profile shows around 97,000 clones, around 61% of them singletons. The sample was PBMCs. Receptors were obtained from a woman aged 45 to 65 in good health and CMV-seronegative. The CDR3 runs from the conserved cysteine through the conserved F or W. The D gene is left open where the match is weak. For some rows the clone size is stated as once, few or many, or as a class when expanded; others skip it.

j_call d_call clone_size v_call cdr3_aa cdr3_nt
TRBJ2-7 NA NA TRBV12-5 CASGSRYEQYF TGTGCTAGTGGTTCTCGGTACGAGCAGTACTTC
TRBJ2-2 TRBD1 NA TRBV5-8 CASSWGPGGNTGELFF TGTGCCAGCAGCTGGGGGCCAGGGGGAAACACCGGGGAGCTGTTTTTT
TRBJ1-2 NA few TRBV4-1 CASSQPGRGSNYGYTF TGCGCCAGCAGCCAACCGGGCCGGGGGTCTAACTATGGCTACACCTTC
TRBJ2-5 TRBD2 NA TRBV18 CASSPGRERRETQYF TGTGCCAGCTCACCAGGGCGGGAGAGGCGGGAGACCCAGTACTTC
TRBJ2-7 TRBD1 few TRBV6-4 CASSVAGQDYEQYF TGTGCCAGCAGTGTGGCGGGACAGGACTACGAGCAGTACTTC
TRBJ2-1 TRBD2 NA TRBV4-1 CASRRGGSSYNEQFF TGCGCCAGCAGACGCGGGGGTAGCTCCTACAATGAGCAGTTCTTC
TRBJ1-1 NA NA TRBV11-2 CASSLDSGLNTEAFF TGTGCCAGCAGCTTAGACTCTGGGCTGAACACTGAAGCTTTCTTT
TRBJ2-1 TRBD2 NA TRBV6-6 CASRTLAGVMNEQFF TGTGCCAGTCGAACCTTAGCGGGAGTAATGAATGAGCAGTTCTTC
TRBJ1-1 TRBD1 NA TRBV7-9 CASSNDREGATEAFF TGTGCCAGCAGCAATGACAGGGAAGGGGCCACTGAAGCTTTCTTT
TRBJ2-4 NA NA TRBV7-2 CASSRTRVGKNIQYF TGTGCCAGCAGCCGCACGAGGGTTGGCAAAAACATTCAGTACTTC
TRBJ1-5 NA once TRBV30 CAWKAGAENQPQHF TGTGCCTGGAAGGCGGGGGCAGAGAATCAGCCCCAGCATTTT
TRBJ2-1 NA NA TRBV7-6 CASSLGGIPTDEQFF TGTGCCAGCAGCTTAGGCGGGATCCCTACGGATGAGCAGTTCTTC
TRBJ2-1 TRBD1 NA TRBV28 CASSLGTGRSYNEQFF TGTGCCAGCAGTTTAGGGACAGGGCGCTCGTACAATGAGCAGTTCTTC
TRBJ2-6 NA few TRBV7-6 CASTTGPGAGANVLTF TGTGCCAGCACCACCGGCCCGGGGGCTGGGGCCAACGTCCTGACTTTC
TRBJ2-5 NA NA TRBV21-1 CASSKALGQGDATLDRETQYF TGTGCCAGCAGCAAAGCACTTGGACAGGGGGACGCAACATTGGACAGGGAGACCCAGTACTTC
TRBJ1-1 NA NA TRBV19 CFSGGSFLNEAFF TGTTTTTCGGGGGGTTCTTTTCTCAATGAAGCTTTCTTT
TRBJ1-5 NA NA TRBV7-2 CASRSGGEPQHF TGTGCCAGCAGGTCCGGGGGTGAGCCCCAGCATTTT
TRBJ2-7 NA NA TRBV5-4 CASDPVNRSRLGWQYF TGTGCCAGCGATCCCGTTAACAGGAGCCGTTTGGGATGGCAGTACTTC
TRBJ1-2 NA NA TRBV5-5 CASSLEAGKVGGYTF TGTGCCAGCAGCTTGGAGGCGGGAAAGGTTGGTGGCTACACCTTC
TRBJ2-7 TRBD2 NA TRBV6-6 CASSSTLAGDDEQYF TGTGCCAGCAGTTCCACCCTAGCGGGGGACGACGAGCAGTACTTC
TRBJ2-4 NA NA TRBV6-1 CASSAQGFVKNIQYF TGTGCCAGCAGTGCCCAGGGTTTCGTCAAAAACATTCAGTACTTC
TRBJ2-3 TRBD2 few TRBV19 CASSLGLAGPGNTQYF TGTGCCAGTAGTTTGGGACTAGCGGGGCCGGGGAATACGCAGTATTTT
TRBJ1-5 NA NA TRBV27 CASSLTTGSQPQHF TGTGCCAGCAGTTTAACTACAGGGAGTCAGCCCCAGCATTTT
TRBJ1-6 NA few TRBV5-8 CASSGGTTRRLYSPLHF TGTGCCAGCAGCGGCGGGACCACTCGCCGGCTTTACTCACCCCTCCACTTT